This T cell receptor beta chain was recovered during a study of T cell changes during pregnancy in multiple sclerosis (dated by TCRdb to the late 2010s). Turning to the overall study: In women with multiple sclerosis, the researchers looked at how the T cell repertoire shifted as pregnancy progressed.

The library was made by the immunoSEQ multiplex PCR assay. This is the immuneACCESS table as TCRdb keeps it, with only in-frame sequences that have V and J called. A part of the clones is gone; compared with another copy, unresolved V genes explain less than half, and the rest is unexplained. For this sample the table gives fewer than 85,000 clones, of which 93% were detected only once. Together, the top ten hold 2.5% of the sample. As concerns this clone: What this receptor recognizes is not known. Base qualities are not provided; no much larger clone lies one nucleotide away.

Taken from the germline V gene (reference sequence), the CDR1 and CDR2 loops are MNHEY and SMNVEV. The cysteine opens and the phenylalanine closes a CDR3 of 16 amino acids. Just CDR3 DNA is preserved here, 48 bases in frame from base 1. The trim is 2 bases for V and 0 bases for J, with a gap of 11 bases between the germline ends. The sample was peripheral blood, taken in the second trimester of pregnancy. The source of this sequence is a female donor with multiple sclerosis, enrolled in a pregnancy study. The rearranged segments are TRBV27 and TRBJ2-1, and TRBD2 may be the D gene, going by 6 matching bases. CDR3 region: CASSLPPRGSYNEQFF. The base sequence is TGTGCCAGCAGTTTACCCCCGCGGGGCTCCTACAATGAGCAGTTCTTC.